This TCR beta chain was obtained from a study of blood T cells in healthy people across ages. The study, taken as a whole, reports: Both higher diversity and more naive CD4+ cells marked long-lived donors when set against aged donors.

The use of a sample-barcoded 5' primer and a J-beta primer mix characterized a second PCR of about 6 to 11 cycles. TCRdb reprocessed the 5' RACE reads via MiXCR and lists one record per CDR3 protein. The sample holds 800,000 to 950,000 distinct CDR3 sequences, about 29% seen once. To note about this clonotype: As yet, its antigen is unknown.

These same records also appear under a second study, on T cells of mothers and their children. As reported in that work: A few healthy Caucasian mothers served as donors, and their six children did as well.

The origin of this receptor is a woman aged 40 to 55 in good health. Sample: blood.

Written as DNA, the CDR3 is TGCAGTGCTAGGATAGGGGGCCGCTCCTACAATGAGCAGTTCTTC. As protein: CSARIGGRSYNEQFF. The rearrangement joins TRBV20-1 to TRBJ2-1, with 7 bases aligning to TRBD1. The CDR3 extends over 15 amino acids. Germline CDR1 DFQATT, CDR2 SNEGSKA (reference sequence). V shed 3 bases and J 0 bases; nucleotides not matched to a gene: 5.